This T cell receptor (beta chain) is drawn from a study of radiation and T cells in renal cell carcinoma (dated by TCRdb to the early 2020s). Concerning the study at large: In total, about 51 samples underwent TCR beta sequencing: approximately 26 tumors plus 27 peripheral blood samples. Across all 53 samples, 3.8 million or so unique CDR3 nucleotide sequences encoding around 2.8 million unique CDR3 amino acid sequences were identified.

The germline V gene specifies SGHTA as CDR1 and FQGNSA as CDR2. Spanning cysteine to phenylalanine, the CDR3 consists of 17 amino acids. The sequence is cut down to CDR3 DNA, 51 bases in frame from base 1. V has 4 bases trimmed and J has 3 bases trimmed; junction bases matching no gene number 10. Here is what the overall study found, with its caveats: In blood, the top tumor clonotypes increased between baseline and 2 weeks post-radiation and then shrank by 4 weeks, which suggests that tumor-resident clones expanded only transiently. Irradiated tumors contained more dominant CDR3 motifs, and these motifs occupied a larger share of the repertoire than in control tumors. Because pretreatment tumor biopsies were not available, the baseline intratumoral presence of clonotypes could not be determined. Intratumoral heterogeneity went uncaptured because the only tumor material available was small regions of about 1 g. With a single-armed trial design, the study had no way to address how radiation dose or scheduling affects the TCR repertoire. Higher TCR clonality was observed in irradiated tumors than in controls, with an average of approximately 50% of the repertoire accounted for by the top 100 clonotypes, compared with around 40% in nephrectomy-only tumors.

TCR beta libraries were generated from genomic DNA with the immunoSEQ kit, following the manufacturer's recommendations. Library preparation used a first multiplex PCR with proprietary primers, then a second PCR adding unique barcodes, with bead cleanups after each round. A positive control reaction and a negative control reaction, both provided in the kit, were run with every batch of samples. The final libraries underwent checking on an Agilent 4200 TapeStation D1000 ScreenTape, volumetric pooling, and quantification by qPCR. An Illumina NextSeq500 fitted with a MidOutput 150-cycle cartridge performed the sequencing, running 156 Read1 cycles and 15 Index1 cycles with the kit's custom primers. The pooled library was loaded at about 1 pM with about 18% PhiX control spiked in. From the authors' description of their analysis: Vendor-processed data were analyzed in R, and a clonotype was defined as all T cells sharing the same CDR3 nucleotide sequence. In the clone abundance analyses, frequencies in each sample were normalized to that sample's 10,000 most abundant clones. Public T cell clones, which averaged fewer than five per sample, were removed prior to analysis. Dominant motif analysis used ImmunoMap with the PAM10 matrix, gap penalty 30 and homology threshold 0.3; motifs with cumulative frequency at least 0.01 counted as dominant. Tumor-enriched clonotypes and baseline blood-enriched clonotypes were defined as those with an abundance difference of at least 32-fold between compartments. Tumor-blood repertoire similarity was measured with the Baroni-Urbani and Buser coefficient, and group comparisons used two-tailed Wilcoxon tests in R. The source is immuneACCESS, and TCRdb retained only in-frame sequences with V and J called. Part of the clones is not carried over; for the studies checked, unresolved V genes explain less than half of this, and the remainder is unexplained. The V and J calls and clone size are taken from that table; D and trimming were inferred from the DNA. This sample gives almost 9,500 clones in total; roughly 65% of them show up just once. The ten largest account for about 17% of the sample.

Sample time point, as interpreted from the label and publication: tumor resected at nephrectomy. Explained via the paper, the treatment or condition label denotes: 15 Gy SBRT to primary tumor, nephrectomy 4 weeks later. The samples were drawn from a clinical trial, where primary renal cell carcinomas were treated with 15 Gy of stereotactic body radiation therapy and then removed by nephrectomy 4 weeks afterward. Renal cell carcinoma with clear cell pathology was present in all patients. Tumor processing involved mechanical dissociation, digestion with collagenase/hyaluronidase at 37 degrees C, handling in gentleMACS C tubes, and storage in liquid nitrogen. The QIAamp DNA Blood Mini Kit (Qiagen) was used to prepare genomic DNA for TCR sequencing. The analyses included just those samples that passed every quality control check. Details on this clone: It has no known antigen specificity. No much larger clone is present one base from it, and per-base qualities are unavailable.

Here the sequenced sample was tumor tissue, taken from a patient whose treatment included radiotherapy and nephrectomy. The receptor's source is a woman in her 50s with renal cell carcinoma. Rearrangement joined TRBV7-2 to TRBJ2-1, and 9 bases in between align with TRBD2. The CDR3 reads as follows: CASSSTRASGVYNEQFF. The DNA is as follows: TGTGCCAGCAGCTCAACTAGGGCTAGCGGGGTCTACAATGAGCAGTTCTTC.